These 11 T cell receptor beta chains were sequenced from one sample in a study of CD8+ T cells in alopecia areata (dated by TCRdb to between 2018 and 2020). Read against the paper, the sample's time point label means: baseline before oral tofacitinib. To prepare the library, the immunoSEQ multiplex PCR assay was applied. RNA was extracted from all samples and reverse transcribed into cDNA as template for TCR sequencing. TCRdb took this table from immuneACCESS and kept in-frame rearrangements with V and J called. Such tables lack part of the clones; where checked against another copy, unresolved V genes explain under half of the gap, and the rest is unexplained. This sample comprises about 250,000 clones, under 70% of them detected only once. About 1.3% of the sample is held by the ten biggest clonotypes. Sequenced here: CD4+ T cells sorted from blood, sampled at week 0. The receptors were gathered from a human donor with alopecia areata.

The genes are TRBV5-4 and TRBJ1-6, with D possibly being TRBD1 (5 bases). There are 16 residues in the CDR3. CDR1 SGHNT and CDR2 YYREEE come from the germline V gene (reference sequence). The V end was cut by 4 bases, the J end by 5 bases, with 16 bases between. The CDR3 DNA follows: TGTGCCAGCAGCCCCCGTAGGGGTGTCGATAATTCACCCCTCCACTTT. Translating gives CASSPRRGVDNSPLHF.

This clone showed up just once. V usage is TRBV29-1 and J usage is TRBJ2-7; 7 bases agree with TRBD1. Trimming at V came to 7 bases and at J to 3 bases, leaving 9 bases not matched to a gene. This CDR3 is built from 13 residues. Germline V gene sequence: CDR1 SQVTM, CDR2 ANQGSEA. CDR3 nucleotide sequence: TGCAGCGCCCGGGACAGCCAATACTACGAGCAGTACTTC. Translating it yields CSARDSQYYEQYF.

This clone was counted a single time. This rearrangement joins TRBV4-1 to TRBJ1-6; D gene unclear. In germline, CDR1 is MGHRA, CDR2 YSYEKL. CDR3 size: 12 residues. The V end lost 0 bases, the J end lost 16 bases, and 10 bases lay between the germline ends. As DNA, the CDR3 is TGCGCCAGCAGCCAAGACCCCGGGAGGCTCCACTTT. This gives the protein CASSQDPGRLHF.

Of note for this clone: Other DNA sequences in the same sample also yield this CDR3. V and J are TRBV30 and TRBJ1-5; unclear D gene. Germline V gene sequence: CDR1 GTSNPN, CDR2 SVGIG (reference sequence). The CDR3 totals 12 residues. Between the trimmed V and J ends, which lost 0 bases and 7 bases, there was a span of 7 bases. CDR3 DNA sequence: TGTGCCTGGAGTGTAGGTGGGCAGCCCCAGCATTTT. It specifies CAWSVGGQPQHF.

This clone has a single count. The V gene is TRBV15, the J gene TRBJ2-2; the D gene is possibly TRBD2 (5 bases). The CDR3 totals 17 residues. V lost 0 bases and J lost 2, with 13 bases in between. Germline V gives CDR1 LNHNV, CDR2 YYDKDF (reference sequence). Written as DNA, the CDR3 is TGTGCCACCAGCAGAGATCAGAGGGTTATTAACACCGGGGAGCTGTTTTTT. Its protein product is CATSRDQRVINTGELFF.

This chain uses TRBV5-1 with TRBJ1-6; 8 nucleotides line up with TRBD1. Trimming at V came to 0 bases and at J to 8 bases, leaving 10 bases not matched to a gene. The CDR3 has 17 residues. Per the germline V gene, CDR1 is SGHRS and CDR2 is YFSETQ. The CDR3 nucleotides are TGCGCCAGCAGCTTGGTCCCGCGGACAGGGAACGATTCACCCCTCCACTTT. Translating gives CASSLVPRTGNDSPLHF.

On this clone itself: The sample carries other DNA sequences with the same CDR3. V is TRBV9 and J is TRBJ2-3, with D hard to call. Germline V gene lookup returns CDR1 SGDLS and CDR2 YYNGEE. V lost 0 bases, J lost 3 bases, and 5 bases lay in between. The CDR3 is 13 amino acids. CDR3 coding DNA: TGTGCCAGCAGCGTAGATCGAACAGATACGCAGTATTTT. Translating gives CASSVDRTDTQYF.

This chain uses TRBV30 with TRBJ1-2; no clear D gene. Trimming stripped 3 bases from V and 4 bases from J, with 9 bases between. CDR1 and CDR2 (germline): GTSNPN, SVGIG (reference sequence). The CDR3 has 12 residues. CDR3 residues: CAWSSNSYGYTF. In DNA, the CDR3 is TGTGCCTGGAGCTCTAACAGCTATGGCTACACCTTC.

The chain couples TRBV5-1 to TRBJ2-3, with 7 positions matching TRBD1. This CDR3 is built from 13 residues. V was pared by 4 bases and J by 3 bases, with 2 bases of the junction left unmatched. CDR1 is SGHRS, CDR2 YFSETQ, per germline. Written as DNA, the CDR3 is TGCGCCAGCAGCGTGACAGGGACAGATACGCAGTATTTT. This codes for CASSVTGTDTQYF.

The rearrangement joins TRBV6-5 to TRBJ2-7; D may be TRBD2 (7 bases). Germline CDR1 and CDR2: MNHEY and SVGAGI. The CDR3 loop spans 13 amino acids. The ends were cut back, 7 bases at V and 2 bases at J, with 12 bases in the middle. The CDR3 DNA follows: TGTGCCAGCACGCGGGGGCTTGCCTACGAGCAGTACTTC. Its translation is CASTRGLAYEQYF.

The chain recombines TRBV20-1 with TRBJ1-2; D is unclear. This CDR3 contains 11 residues. Germline V gene data show CDR1 as DFQATT and CDR2 as SNEGSKA (reference sequence). The V gene lost 6 bases and the J gene lost 4 bases, with 9 bases spanning the gap. CDR3 coding DNA: TGCAGTGCCACATTCGGCTATGGCTACACCTTC. Translated: CSATFGYGYTF.